The clone carrying this T cell receptor (beta chain) was detected only a few times. As yet, its antigen is unknown. As every portion of the isolated RNA was reverse transcribed, the sequencing read expressed TCRB transcripts. Reads from naive, central memory and regulatory T cell samples averaged around 4 million. Method: immunoSEQ multiplex PCR; TCRdb's copy keeps in-frame clones and lacks some. The sample lists under 300,000 clones; roughly 14% were seen once. In total, each donor contributed a single heparinised blood draw that averaged about 100 mL. This sample stems from a study of beta chain features in type 1 diabetes. Study overall: Across all samples, about 100 million sorted cells were examined. Study-level findings and limits: Relative to healthy donors, patients appeared to have naive, central memory and Treg TCRB repertoires that were more similar. All four CD4+ subsets from Type 1 diabetes patients carried moderately but significantly shorter TCRB CDR3s.

The CDR3 extends over 15 amino acids. Germline CDR1 reads SGHNT; CDR2 reads YYREEE (reference sequence). Deletions cut 0 bases from V and 1 base from J, with 11 bases between. This chain connects TRBV5-4 to TRBJ2-7, with a possible D match to TRBD2 (6 bases). This TCR was recovered from a man younger than 45 with type 1 diabetes. Sequencing was done on a sample of naive CD4+ T cells from blood. CDR3 DNA: TGTGCCAGCAGCTTGGATCTAGCGCCTTCCTACGAGCAGTACTTC. It translates to CASSLDLAPSYEQYF.